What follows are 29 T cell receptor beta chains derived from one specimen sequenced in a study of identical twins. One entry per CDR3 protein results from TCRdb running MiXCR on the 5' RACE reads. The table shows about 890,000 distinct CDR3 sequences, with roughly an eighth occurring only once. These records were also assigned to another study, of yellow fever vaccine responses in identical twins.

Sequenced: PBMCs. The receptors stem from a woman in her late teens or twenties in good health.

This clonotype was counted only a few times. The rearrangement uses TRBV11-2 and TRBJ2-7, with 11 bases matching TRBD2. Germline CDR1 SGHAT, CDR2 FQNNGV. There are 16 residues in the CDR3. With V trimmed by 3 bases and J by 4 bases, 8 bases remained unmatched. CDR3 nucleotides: TGTGCCAGCAGCTTTCTTAGCGCTAGCGGGAGGTACGAGCAGTACTTC. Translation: CASSFLSASGRYEQYF.

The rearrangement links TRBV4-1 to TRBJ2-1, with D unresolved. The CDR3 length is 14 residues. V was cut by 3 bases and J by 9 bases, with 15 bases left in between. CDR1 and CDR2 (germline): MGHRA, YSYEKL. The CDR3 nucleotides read TGCGCCAGCAGCCAGAAAGAGGCCGCATTTGAGCAGTTCTTC. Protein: CASSQKEAAFEQFF.

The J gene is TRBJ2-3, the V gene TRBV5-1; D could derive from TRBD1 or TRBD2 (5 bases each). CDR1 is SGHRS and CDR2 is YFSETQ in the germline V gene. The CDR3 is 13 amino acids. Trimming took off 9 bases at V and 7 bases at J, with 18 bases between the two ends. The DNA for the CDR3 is TGCGCCAACACCGGCAGGGACGGGTATACGCAGTATTTT. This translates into CANTGRDGYTQYF.

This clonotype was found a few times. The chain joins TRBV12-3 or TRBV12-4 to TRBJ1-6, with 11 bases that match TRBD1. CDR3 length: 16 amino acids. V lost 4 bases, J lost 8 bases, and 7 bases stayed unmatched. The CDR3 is CASSSGTGGPYSPLHF. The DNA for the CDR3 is TGTGCCAGCAGTTCCGGGACAGGGGGTCCTTATTCACCCCTCCACTTT.

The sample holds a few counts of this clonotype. The CDR3 DNA reads as TGTGCCAGCAGCCGAGGGGACAAACGAAATGGCTACACCTTC. Translation: CASSRGDKRNGYTF. The chain uses TRBV5-5 and TRBJ1-2; tentative D call: TRBD1 (6 bases). The germline gives CDR1 SGHKS, CDR2 YYEKEE (reference sequence). The CDR3 has 14 amino acids. Trimming shortened V by 4 bases and J by 6 bases, and 16 bases separated the two germline ends.

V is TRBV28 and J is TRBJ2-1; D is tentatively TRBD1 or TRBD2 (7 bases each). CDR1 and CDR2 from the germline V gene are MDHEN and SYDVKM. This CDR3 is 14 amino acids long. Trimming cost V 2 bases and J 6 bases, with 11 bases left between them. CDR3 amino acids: CASSLQRDSNEQFF. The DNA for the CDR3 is TGTGCCAGCAGTTTACAGCGGGACAGCAATGAGCAGTTCTTC.

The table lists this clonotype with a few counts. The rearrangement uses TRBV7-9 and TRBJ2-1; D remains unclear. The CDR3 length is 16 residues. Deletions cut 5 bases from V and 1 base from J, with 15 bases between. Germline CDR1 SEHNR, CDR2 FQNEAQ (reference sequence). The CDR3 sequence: CASSPPPSLSYNEQFF. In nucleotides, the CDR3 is TGTGCCAGCAGCCCTCCCCCCAGCCTATCCTACAATGAGCAGTTCTTC.

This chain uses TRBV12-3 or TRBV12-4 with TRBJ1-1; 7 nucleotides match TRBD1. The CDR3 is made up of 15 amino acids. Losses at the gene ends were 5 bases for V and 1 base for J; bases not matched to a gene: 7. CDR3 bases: TGTGCCAGCAGTCTCCAGACAGGGTCGAACACTGAAGCTTTCTTT. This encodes CASSLQTGSNTEAFF.

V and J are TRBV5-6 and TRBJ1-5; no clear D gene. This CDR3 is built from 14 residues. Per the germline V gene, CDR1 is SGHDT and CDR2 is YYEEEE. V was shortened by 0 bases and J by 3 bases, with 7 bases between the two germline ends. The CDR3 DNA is TGTGCCAGCAGCTTGGTTGGAGACAATCAGCCCCAGCATTTT. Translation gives CASSLVGDNQPQHF.

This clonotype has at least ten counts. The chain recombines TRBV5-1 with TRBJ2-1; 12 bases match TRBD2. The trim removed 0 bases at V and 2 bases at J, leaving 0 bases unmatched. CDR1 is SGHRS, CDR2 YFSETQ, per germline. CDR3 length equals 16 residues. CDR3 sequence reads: CASSLGTSGAYNEQFF. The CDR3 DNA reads TGCGCCAGCAGCTTGGGGACTAGCGGGGCCTACAATGAGCAGTTCTTC.

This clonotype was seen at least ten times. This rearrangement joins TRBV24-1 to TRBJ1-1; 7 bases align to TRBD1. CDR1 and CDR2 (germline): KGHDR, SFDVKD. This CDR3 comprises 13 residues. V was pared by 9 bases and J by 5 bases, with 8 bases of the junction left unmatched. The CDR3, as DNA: TGTGCCACCTCGACAGGGTGGGGGACTGAAGCTTTCTTT. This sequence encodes CATSTGWGTEAFF.

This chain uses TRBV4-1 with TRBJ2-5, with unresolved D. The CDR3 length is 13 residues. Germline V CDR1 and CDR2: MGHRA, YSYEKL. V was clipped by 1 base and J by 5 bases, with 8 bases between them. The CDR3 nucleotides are TGCGCCAGCAGCCAAGTATACAGTGAGACCCAGTACTTC. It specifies CASSQVYSETQYF.

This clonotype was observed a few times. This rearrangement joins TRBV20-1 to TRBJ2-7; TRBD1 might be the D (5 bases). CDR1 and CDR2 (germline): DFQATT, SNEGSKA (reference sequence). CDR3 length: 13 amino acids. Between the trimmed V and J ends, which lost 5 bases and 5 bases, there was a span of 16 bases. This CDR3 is CSAQERRAHEQYV. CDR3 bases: TGCAGTGCTCAAGAGCGCAGGGCCCACGAGCAGTACGTC.

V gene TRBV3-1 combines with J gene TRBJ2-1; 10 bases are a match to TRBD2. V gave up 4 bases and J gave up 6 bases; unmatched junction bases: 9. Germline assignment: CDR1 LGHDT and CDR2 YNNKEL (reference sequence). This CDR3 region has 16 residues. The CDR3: CASSPASGGAFNEQFF. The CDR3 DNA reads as TGTGCCAGCAGCCCCGCAAGCGGGGGGGCTTTCAATGAGCAGTTCTTC.

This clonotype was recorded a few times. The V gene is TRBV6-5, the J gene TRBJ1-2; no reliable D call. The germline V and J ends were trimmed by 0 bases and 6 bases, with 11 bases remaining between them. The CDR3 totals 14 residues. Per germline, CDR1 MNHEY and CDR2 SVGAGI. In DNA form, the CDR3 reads TGTGCCAGCAGTTACTCCGGGGTCGCTGATGGCTACACCTTC. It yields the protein CASSYSGVADGYTF.

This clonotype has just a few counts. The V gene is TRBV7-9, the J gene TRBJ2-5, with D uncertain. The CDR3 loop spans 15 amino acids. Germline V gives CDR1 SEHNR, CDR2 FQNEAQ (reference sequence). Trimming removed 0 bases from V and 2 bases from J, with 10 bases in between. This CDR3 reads CASSLAQLLQETQYF. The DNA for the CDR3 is TGTGCCAGCAGCTTAGCTCAACTCCTACAAGAGACCCAGTACTTC.

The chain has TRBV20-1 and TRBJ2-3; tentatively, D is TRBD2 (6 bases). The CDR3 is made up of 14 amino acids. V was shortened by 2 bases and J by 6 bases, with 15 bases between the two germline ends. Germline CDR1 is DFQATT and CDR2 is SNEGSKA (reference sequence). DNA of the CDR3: TGCAGTGCTAGATCGGGCGGGGTCACTGATACGCAGTATTTT. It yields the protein CSARSGGVTDTQYF.

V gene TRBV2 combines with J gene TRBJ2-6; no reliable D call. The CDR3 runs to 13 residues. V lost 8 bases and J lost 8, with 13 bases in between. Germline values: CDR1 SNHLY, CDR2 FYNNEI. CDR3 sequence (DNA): TGTGCCAGCCCTTCCCTCTCCTCCAACGTCCTGACTTTC. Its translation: CASPSLSSNVLTF.

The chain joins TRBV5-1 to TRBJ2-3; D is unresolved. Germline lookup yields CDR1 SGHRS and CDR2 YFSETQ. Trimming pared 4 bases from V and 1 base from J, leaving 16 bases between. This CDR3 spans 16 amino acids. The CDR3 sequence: CASSLPTTAGTDTQYF. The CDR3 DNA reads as TGCGCCAGCAGCCTACCCACGACTGCGGGCACAGATACGCAGTATTTT.

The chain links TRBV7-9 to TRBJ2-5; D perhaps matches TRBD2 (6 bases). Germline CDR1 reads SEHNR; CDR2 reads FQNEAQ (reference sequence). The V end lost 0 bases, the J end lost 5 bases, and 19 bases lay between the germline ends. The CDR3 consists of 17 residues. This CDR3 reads CASSLAYHTGEKETQYF. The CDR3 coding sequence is TGTGCCAGCAGCTTAGCGTACCATACGGGGGAGAAGGAGACCCAGTACTTC.

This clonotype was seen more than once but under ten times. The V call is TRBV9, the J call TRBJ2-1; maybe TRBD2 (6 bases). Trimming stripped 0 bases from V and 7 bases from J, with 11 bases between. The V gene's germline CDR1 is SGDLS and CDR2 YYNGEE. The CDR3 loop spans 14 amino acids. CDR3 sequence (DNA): TGTGCCAGCAGCGTAGCGGGAGCGCATAATGAGCAGTTCTTC. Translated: CASSVAGAHNEQFF.

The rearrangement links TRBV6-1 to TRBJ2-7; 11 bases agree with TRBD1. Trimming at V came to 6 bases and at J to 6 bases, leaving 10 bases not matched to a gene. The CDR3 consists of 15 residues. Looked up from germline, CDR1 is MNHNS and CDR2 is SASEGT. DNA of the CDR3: TGTGCCAGCAGACCCTACGGGACAGGGGGACGCGAGCAGTACTTC. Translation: CASRPYGTGGREQYF.

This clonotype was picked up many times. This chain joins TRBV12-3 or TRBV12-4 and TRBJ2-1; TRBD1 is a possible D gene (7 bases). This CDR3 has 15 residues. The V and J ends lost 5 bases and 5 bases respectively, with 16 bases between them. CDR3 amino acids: CASSPGGTLNNEQFF. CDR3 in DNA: TGTGCCAGCAGTCCAGGGGGGACTCTTAACAATGAGCAGTTCTTC.

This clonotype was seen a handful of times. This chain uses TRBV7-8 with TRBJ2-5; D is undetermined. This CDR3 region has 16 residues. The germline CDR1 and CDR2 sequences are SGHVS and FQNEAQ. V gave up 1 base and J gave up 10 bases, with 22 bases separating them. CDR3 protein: CASSLGGTPQVSVQYF. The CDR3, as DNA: TGTGCCAGCAGCTTAGGAGGCACCCCCCAAGTTTCGGTCCAGTACTTC.

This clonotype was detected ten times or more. The CDR3 region has the DNA TGTGCCAGCAGCCAAGATGGGCCTACGGGGCCCCAGCATTTT. As protein: CASSQDGPTGPQHF. This chain uses TRBV3-1 with TRBJ1-5; D is unresolved. Germline lookup yields CDR1 LGHDT and CDR2 YNNKEL (reference sequence). V lost 0 bases to trimming and J lost 9 bases, with 12 bases between them. The CDR3 is made up of 14 amino acids.

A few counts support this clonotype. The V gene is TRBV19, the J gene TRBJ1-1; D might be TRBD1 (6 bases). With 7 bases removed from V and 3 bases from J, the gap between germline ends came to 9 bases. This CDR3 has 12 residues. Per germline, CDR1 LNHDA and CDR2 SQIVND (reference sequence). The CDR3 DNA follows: TGTGCCAGTAACGAGGGGGACACTGAAGCTTTCTTT. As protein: CASNEGDTEAFF.

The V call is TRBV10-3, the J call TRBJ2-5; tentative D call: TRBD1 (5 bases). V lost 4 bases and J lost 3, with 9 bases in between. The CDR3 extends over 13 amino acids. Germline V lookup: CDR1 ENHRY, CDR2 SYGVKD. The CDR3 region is CAISVAGKETQYF. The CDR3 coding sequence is TGTGCCATCAGTGTCGCAGGGAAAGAGACCCAGTACTTC.

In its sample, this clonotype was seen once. In nucleotides, the CDR3 is TGTGCCATCAGTGAGCGGGGTGGAGCAGTCACCACTGAAGCTTTCTTT. Translated: CAISERGGAVTTEAFF. V and J are TRBV10-3 and TRBJ1-1; D not resolved. Germline V gives CDR1 ENHRY, CDR2 SYGVKD. The CDR3 is 16 residues long. With 2 bases removed from V and 4 bases from J, the gap between germline ends came to 17 bases.

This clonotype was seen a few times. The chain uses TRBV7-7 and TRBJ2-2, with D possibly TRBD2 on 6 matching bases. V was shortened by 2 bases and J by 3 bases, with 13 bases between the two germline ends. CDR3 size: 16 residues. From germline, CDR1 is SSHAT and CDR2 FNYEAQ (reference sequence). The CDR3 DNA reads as TGTGCCAGCAGCTTATCCGCTAGCGCCCACACCGGGGAGCTGTTTTTT. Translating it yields CASSLSASAHTGELFF.